This T cell receptor (beta chain) appears in the sequencing data of a study of blood T cell repertoires in COVID-19. Overall study: Researchers got acute and convalescent COVID-19 samples from the United States, Italy and Spain. T cells, B-cell-depleted T cells, or PBMCs provided the cDNA or gDNA that served as material.

Germline values: CDR1 SGHKS, CDR2 YYEKEE (reference sequence). Trimming took off 1 base at V and 5 bases at J, with 18 bases between the two ends. The CDR3 loop spans 16 amino acids. Per the original methods: Nucleated cell counts were estimated from reference gene primer amplification. Profiled with immunoSEQ multiplex PCR; TCRdb holds only in-frame clones, not every one. That table furnishes V, J and clone size, whereas the DNA furnished D and trimming. The sample yields 120,000 to 150,000 clones, 85% to 90% seen once. The genes are TRBV5-5 and TRBJ2-5, with a possible D match to TRBD1 (7 bases). This clonotype was obtained from a human donor in a cohort sampled during active COVID-19. The sequencing input was peripheral blood. The CDR3 region is CASSLLGGGPRETQYF. DNA for the CDR3: TGTGCCAGCAGCTTGCTCGGAGGGGGCCCTCGGGAGACCCAGTACTTC.